This T cell receptor beta chain was found in a study of blood T cell repertoires in COVID-19. Original analysis: Amplification with reference gene primers provided the estimates of nucleated cell counts. Profiled with immunoSEQ multiplex PCR; TCRdb holds only in-frame clones, not every one. The V and J calls and clone size come from that table; D and trimming were worked out from the DNA. The table records about 190,000 clones, approximately 78% of them present only once. Germline lookup yields CDR1 SEHNR and CDR2 FQNEAQ (reference sequence). This CDR3 comprises 13 residues. Trimming removed 5 bases from V and 4 bases from J, with 11 bases in between.

This receptor was obtained from a woman aged 80 or over with COVID-19, enrolled during active disease. The rearrangement joins TRBV7-9 to TRBJ1-1; TRBD1 is a possible D gene (6 bases). The material sequenced was peripheral blood. The chain's CDR3 is CASSQTTGTEAFF. The CDR3 nucleotides read TGTGCCAGCAGCCAAACGACAGGCACTGAAGCTTTCTTT. The full variable domain, with the rest looked up from reference TRBV7-9 and TRBJ1-1, is DTGVSQNPRHKITKRGQNVTFRCDPISEHNRLYWYRQTLGQGPEFLTYFQNEAQLEKSRLLSDRFSAERPKGSFSTLEIQRTEQGDSAMYLCASSQTTGTEAFFGQGTRLTVV.